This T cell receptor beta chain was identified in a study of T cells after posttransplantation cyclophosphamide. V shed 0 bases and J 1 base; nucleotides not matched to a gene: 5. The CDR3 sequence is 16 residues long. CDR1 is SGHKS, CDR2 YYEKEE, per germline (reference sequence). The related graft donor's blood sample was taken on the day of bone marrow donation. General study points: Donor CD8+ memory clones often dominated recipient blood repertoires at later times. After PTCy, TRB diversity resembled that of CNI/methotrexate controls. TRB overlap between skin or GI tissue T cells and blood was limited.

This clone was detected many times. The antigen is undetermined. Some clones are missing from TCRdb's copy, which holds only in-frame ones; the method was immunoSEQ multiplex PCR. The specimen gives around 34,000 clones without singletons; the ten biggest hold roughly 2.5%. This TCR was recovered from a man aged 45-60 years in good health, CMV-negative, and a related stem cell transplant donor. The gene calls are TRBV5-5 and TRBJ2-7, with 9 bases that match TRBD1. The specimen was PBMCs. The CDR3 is CASSLGGTGLSYEQYF. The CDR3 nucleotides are TGTGCCAGCAGCTTGGGCGGGACAGGGTTGTCCTACGAGCAGTACTTC.